The 13 T cell receptor beta chains given below trace back to one sample, sequenced in a study of T and B cells in COVID-19 patients. Multiplex PCR with BIOMED2 TRB-A/B primer pools amplified TRB rearrangements. MiXCR was run by TCRdb on the multiplex PCR reads, yielding one entry per CDR3 protein. The repertoire holds about 8,200 distinct CDR3 sequences, 40% seen once, with over 2.5% in the top ten. Blood genomic DNA input for TRB amplification was 250-500 ng. The specimen was blood. Receptors originate from a human donor who had recovered from COVID-19.

The CDR3 spells CASTPLRGAGGYTF. The CDR3 bases are TGTGCCAGCACCCCCCTCAGGGGGGCGGGAGGCTACACCTTC. The chain employs TRBV6-5 and TRBJ1-2, with 7 bases that match TRBD1. Germline V gene lookup returns CDR1 MNHEY and CDR2 SVGAGI. V dropped 7 bases and J dropped 8; count of bases not matched to a gene: 13. This CDR3 region has 14 residues.

This clonotype is judged medium-sized. V and J are TRBV19 and TRBJ2-2; 7 bases line up with TRBD1. The germline gives CDR1 LNHDA, CDR2 SQIVND (reference sequence). V trimming: 4 bases; J trimming: 3 bases; junction bases outside the gene matches: 2. This CDR3 spans 14 amino acids. The CDR3 coding sequence is TGTGCCAGTAGTAAGACAGGGTACACCGGGGAGCTGTTTTTT. Amino acids: CASSKTGYTGELFF.

In its sample, this clonotype was seen a few times. The V and J genes are TRBV13 and TRBJ2-1, with D uncertain. This CDR3 is built from 13 residues. Trimming stripped 7 bases from V and 4 bases from J, with 11 bases between. Germline values: CDR1 PRHDT, CDR2 FYEKMQ (reference sequence). The CDR3: CASTQTRYNEQFF. The CDR3 bases are TGTGCCAGCACCCAGACTCGGTACAATGAGCAGTTCTTC.

This clonotype turned up a few times. This sequence joins TRBV19 and TRBJ1-5; TRBD1 aligns across 7 bases. This CDR3 is built from 18 residues. With V trimmed by 3 bases and J by 5 bases, 16 bases remained unmatched. CDR1 and CDR2 from the germline V gene are LNHDA and SQIVND (reference sequence). Here the CDR3 reads CASSIPLLTGFGHQPQHF. CDR3 sequence (DNA): TGTGCCAGTAGTATCCCACTATTGACAGGGTTCGGTCATCAGCCCCAGCATTTT. Looking up the rest from reference TRBV19 and TRBJ1-5 gives the full variable domain: DGGITQSPKYLFRKEGQNVTLSCEQNLNHDAMYWYRQDPGQGLRLIYYSQIVNDFQKGDIAEGYSVSREKKESFPLTVTSAQKNPTAFYLCASSIPLLTGFGHQPQHFGDGTRLSIL.

This clonotype is termed medium-sized. This chain uses TRBV6-5 with TRBJ2-1; D ambiguous. With 2 bases removed from V and 4 bases from J, the gap between germline ends came to 6 bases. This CDR3 spans 13 amino acids. Germline lookup yields CDR1 MNHEY and CDR2 SVGAGI. The CDR3 is CASSYVGYNEQFF. For the CDR3, the DNA is TGTGCCAGCAGTTACGTAGGTTACAATGAGCAGTTCTTC.

This clonotype has only a few counts. The chain links TRBV27 to TRBJ2-3; D not certain. The V and J ends lost 6 bases and 0 bases respectively, with 16 bases between them. Germline V gene sequence: CDR1 MNHEY, CDR2 SMNVEV (reference sequence). The CDR3 is 16 residues long. As DNA, the CDR3 is TGTGCCAGCAGGCCGAGCTTATTGGTTAGCACAGATACGCAGTATTTT. Amino acids: CASRPSLLVSTDTQYF.

This clonotype has just a few counts. The CDR3 DNA follows: TGCGCCAGCAGCCCTGAACTAGCGGGGGGGAGGAATGAGCAGTTCTTC. This gives the protein CASSPELAGGRNEQFF. The chain is built from TRBV4-3 and TRBJ2-1; TRBD2 agrees at 13 bases. The CDR3 runs 16 residues. CDR1 and CDR2 (germline): LGHNA, YSLEER. V was pared by 4 bases and J by 7 bases, with 7 bases of the junction left unmatched.

J is TRBJ1-3 and V is TRBV6-5, with unresolved D. The V end lost 0 bases, the J end lost 0 bases, and 3 bases lay between the germline ends. Germline assignment: CDR1 MNHEY and CDR2 SVGAGI. The CDR3 is 14 residues long. This CDR3 reads CASSYSSSGNTIYF. Here the CDR3 DNA reads TGTGCCAGCAGTTACTCGAGCTCTGGAAACACCATATATTTT.

This clonotype is a singleton in its sample. V gene TRBV7-9 combines with J gene TRBJ1-4, with 7 bases aligning to TRBD1. Germline V CDR1 and CDR2: SEHNR, FQNEAQ (reference sequence). CDR3 size: 13 residues. Trimming cost V 5 bases and J 4 bases; bases outside gene matches: 1. The CDR3 here is CASSGTVNEKLFF. CDR3 DNA sequence: TGTGCCAGCAGCGGGACAGTTAATGAAAAACTGTTTTTT.

The chain couples TRBV6-1 to TRBJ1-5, with D tentatively TRBD1 (5 bases). Trimming took 4 bases from V and 2 from J, leaving 15 bases between them. Germline CDR1 and CDR2: MNHNS and SASEGT. The CDR3 contains 16 residues. The CDR3 DNA is TGTGCCAGCAGTGGGGGACCTTGGGACGGCAATCAGCCCCAGCATTTT. Translation gives CASSGGPWDGNQPQHF.

V is TRBV18 and J is TRBJ2-3, with 7 bases lining up with TRBD2. CDR1 and CDR2 (germline): KGHSH, LQKENI. The junction had 13 bases not matched to a gene; V was cut back by 3 bases and J by 4 bases. The CDR3 consists of 17 residues. The CDR3 sequence is CASSPPQAGPLPDTQYF. For the CDR3, the DNA is TGTGCCAGCTCACCCCCCCAAGCGGGGCCCCTCCCAGATACGCAGTATTTT.

V usage is TRBV6-5 and J usage is TRBJ1-6, with 10 bases that match TRBD1. Germline trimming cut 5 bases from V and 9 bases from J; bases unmatched to any gene: 4. This CDR3 contains 14 residues. Germline-derived CDR1 and CDR2 are MNHEY and SVGAGI. In nucleotides, the CDR3 is TGTGCCAGCAGTGAAGGGACAGGGGTTTCACCCCTCCACTTT. Translation: CASSEGTGVSPLHF.

The sample holds a few counts of this clonotype. This sequence joins TRBV5-6 and TRBJ2-7, with D tentatively TRBD1 (6 bases). Germline V gene data show CDR1 as SGHDT and CDR2 as YYEEEE. The CDR3 sequence is 15 residues long. V shed 5 bases and J shed 5 bases, with 20 bases lying between them. CDR3 in DNA: TGTGCCAGCAGTCATCTGTCCCACAGGGAACACGAGCAGTACGTC. It specifies CASSHLSHREHEQYV.